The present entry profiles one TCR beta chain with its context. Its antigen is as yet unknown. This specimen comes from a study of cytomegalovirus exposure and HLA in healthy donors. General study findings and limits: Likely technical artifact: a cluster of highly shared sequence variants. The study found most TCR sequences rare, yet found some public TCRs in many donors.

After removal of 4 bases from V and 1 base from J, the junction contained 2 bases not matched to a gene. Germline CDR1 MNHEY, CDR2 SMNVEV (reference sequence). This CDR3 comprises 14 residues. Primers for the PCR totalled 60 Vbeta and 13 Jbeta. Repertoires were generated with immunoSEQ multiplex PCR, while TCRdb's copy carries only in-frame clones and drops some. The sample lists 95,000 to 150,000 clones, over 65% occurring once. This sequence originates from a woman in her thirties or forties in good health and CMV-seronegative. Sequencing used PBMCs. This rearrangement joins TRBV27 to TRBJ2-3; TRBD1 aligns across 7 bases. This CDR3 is CASSWGTGTDTQYF. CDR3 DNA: TGTGCCAGCAGTTGGGGGACAGGCACAGATACGCAGTATTTT.